The clone carrying this TCR beta chain was picked up a small number of times. From germline, CDR1 is KGHSH and CDR2 LQKENI. The CDR3 sequence is 14 residues long. The V gene lost 3 bases and the J gene lost 9 bases, with 14 bases spanning the gap. This sample was taken from a study of T cells after yellow fever vaccination. TCRdb reprocessed the 5' RACE reads via MiXCR and lists one record per CDR3 protein. The sample consists of about 260,000 distinct CDR3 sequences, around 13% of them appearing once. This chain links TRBV18 with TRBJ2-2; TRBD1 is a possible D gene (6 bases). Material: CD4+ T cells sorted from PBMCs, obtained 45 days after the yellow fever booster vaccination. The source of this sequence is a man younger than 40 who received the YFV17D yellow fever vaccine. CDR3 loop: CASSPGQTWRELFF. The CDR3 coding sequence is TGTGCCAGCTCACCCGGACAGACCTGGCGGGAGCTGTTTTTT.